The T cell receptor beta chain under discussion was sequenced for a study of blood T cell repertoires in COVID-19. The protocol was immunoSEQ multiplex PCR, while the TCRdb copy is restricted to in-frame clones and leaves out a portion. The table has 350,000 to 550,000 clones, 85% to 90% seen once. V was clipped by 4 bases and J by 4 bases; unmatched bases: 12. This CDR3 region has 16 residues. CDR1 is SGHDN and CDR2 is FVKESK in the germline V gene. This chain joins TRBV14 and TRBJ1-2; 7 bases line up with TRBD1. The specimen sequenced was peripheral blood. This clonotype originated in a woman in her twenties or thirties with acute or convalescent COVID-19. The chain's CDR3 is CASSPARDRPIYGYTF. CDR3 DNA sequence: TGTGCCAGCAGCCCAGCCCGGGACAGACCGATCTATGGCTACACCTTC.